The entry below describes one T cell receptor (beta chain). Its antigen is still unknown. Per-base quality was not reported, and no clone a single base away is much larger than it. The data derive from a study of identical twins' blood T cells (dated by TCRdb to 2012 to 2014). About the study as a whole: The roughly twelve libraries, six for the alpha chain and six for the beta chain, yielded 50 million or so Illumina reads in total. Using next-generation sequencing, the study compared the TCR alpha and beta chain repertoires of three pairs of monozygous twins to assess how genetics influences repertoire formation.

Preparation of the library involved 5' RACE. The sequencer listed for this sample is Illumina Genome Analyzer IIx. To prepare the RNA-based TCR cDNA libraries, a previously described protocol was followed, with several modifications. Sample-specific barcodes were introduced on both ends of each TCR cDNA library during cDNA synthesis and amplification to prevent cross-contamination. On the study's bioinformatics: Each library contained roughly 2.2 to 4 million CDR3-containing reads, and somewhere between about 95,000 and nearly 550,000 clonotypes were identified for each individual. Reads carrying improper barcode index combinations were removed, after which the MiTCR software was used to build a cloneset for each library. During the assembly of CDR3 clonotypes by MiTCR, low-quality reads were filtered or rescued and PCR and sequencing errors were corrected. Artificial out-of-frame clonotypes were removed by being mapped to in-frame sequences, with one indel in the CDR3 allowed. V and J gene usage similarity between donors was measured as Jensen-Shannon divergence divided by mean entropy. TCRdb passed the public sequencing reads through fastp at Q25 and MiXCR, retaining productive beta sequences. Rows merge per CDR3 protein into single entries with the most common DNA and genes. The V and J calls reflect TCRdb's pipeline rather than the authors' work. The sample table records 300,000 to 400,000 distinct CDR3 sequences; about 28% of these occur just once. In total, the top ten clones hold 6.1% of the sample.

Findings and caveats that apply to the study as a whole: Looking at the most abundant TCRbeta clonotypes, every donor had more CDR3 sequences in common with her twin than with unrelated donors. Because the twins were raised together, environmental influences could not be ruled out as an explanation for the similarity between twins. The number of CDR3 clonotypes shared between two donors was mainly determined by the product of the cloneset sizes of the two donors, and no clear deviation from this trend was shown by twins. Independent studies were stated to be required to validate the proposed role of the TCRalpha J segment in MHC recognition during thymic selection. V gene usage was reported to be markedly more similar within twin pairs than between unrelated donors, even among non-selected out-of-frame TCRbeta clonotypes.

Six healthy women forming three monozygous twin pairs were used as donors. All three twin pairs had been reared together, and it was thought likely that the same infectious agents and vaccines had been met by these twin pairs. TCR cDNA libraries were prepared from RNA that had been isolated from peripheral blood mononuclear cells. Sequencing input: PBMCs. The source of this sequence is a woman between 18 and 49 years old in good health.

The nucleotide sequence reads TGCAGTGCCCCAGACGGGACAGAATCTTATGGCTACACCTTC. The resulting protein is CSAPDGTESYGYTF. Recombination linked TRBV20-1 to TRBJ1-2; 7 central bases correspond to TRBD1. CDR1 and CDR2, looked up from the germline V gene (reference sequence), are DFQATT and SNEGSKA. The CDR3 has 14 amino acids, counting the end cysteine and phenylalanine. The entry retains the CDR3 DNA only, 42 bases that are in frame from base 1. V has 6 bases trimmed and J has 5 bases trimmed; junction bases matching no gene number 12.